The clone carrying this T cell receptor beta chain was seen many times. No antigen is known for it. Documented time point: blood at routine non-recurrence follow-up after resection. Unsorted whole RNA from tumor, nontumor lung or frozen PBMC underwent sequencing. Using its own MiXCR run on the 5' RACE reads, TCRdb lists one record per CDR3 protein. The sample yields some 16,000 distinct CDR3 sequences, about 18% seen once. This sample was included in a study of spatial heterogeneity in lung cancer. Study-level information: Follow-up PBMC samples were sequenced when available, at a median of around two years after resection. The count of detected beta-chain sequences consistently exceeded that of alpha-chain sequences. Study conclusions and caveats: The study found ubiquitous expanded tumor TCRs in blood more at resection than follow-up.

The CDR3 spans 16 residues. Trimming removed 6 bases from V and 0 bases from J, with 20 bases in between. The germline CDR1 and CDR2 sequences are SQVTM and ANQGSEA. The V call is TRBV29-1, the J call TRBJ1-1; D perhaps matches TRBD1 (5 bases). This material consisted of PBMCs, taken at follow-up. The clonotype originates from a male donor with early-stage non-small cell lung cancer. The DNA for the CDR3 is TGCAGCGTATTTGGTGCCAGTTGGGGGTTGAACACTGAAGCTTTCTTT. This sequence encodes CSVFGASWGLNTEAFF.